This T cell receptor (beta chain) was sequenced during a study of response to subunit inactivated influenza vaccine. This clonotype is a singleton in its sample. Its antigen is not known. CDR3 length equals 15 residues. The V end was cut by 2 bases, the J end by 4 bases, with 14 bases between. Germline CDR1 MNHEY, CDR2 SVGAGI. Overall study findings and caveats: Authors suggested that a seasonal influenza vaccination recruits few new T cells each time.

TCRdb independently ran MiXCR on the RT-PCR reads; one entry per CDR3 protein. This sample has around 490,000 distinct CDR3 sequences, with 7.5% to 8.5% found just once. The sequence was collected from a man between 45 and 75 years old who received an inactivated influenza vaccine. The source material was PBMCs from blood, sampled roughly 24 months after vaccination. This chain uses TRBV6-5 with TRBJ1-2; D remains unclear. The CDR3 DNA follows: TGTGCCAGCAGTTACGGAGCCGACAATCTCTATGGCTACACCTTC. Residues: CASSYGADNLYGYTF.